These 32 T cell receptor beta chains were all obtained from the same sample, sequenced in a study of T-cell reconstitution after alpha-beta-depleted transplantation in children. Unique molecular identifiers were used in preparing the TCRbeta library. TCRdb fed the PCR reads into MiXCR, producing one record per CDR3 protein. The table has under 300,000 distinct CDR3 sequences, roughly 11% seen once. The input for sequencing was peripheral blood, taken 180 days after TCRalphabeta/CD19-depleted stem cell transplant. These receptors all come from a male patient aged 2 to 9 who had a stem cell transplant for chronic granulomatous disease, so the T cells may come from the graft donor.

This clonotype was detected many times. This chain links TRBV7-3 with TRBJ2-2; no firm D call. Germline V CDR1 and CDR2: SGHTA, FQGTGA. The length of the CDR3 is 15 residues. Between the trimmed V and J ends, which lost 5 bases and 0 bases, there was a span of 10 bases. The CDR3 loop reads CASSLSPANTGELFF. The CDR3 DNA follows: TGTGCCAGCAGCCTCAGCCCCGCGAACACCGGGGAGCTGTTTTTT.

This clonotype appeared many times. The chain employs TRBV12-3 or TRBV12-4 and TRBJ1-1, with a weak D call TRBD1 (6 bases). V was pared by 6 bases and J by 4 bases, with 15 bases between. CDR3 length equals 14 residues. The CDR3 DNA sequence: TGTGCCAGCAGACTAGACAGGCGGGGCACTGAAGCTTTCTTT. Its translation: CASRLDRRGTEAFF.

This clonotype was counted a single time. The chain carries TRBV5-4 and TRBJ2-3; TRBD1 might be the D (6 bases). Per germline, CDR1 SGHNT and CDR2 YYREEE (reference sequence). V was pared by 4 bases and J by 4 bases, with 16 bases between. The CDR3 is 15 residues long. The CDR3, as DNA: TGTGCCAGCAGCCCGGGACACAAAGCGGCAGATACGCAGTATTTT. Its protein product is CASSPGHKAADTQYF.

The V gene is TRBV30, the J gene TRBJ2-1; 9 positions match TRBD2. This CDR3 region has 24 residues. V dropped 3 bases and J dropped 0; count of bases not matched to a gene: 30. Germline values: CDR1 GTSNPN, CDR2 SVGIG (reference sequence). CDR3 sequence: CAWRGIIPIWGGRESSRSYNEQFF. CDR3 in DNA: TGTGCCTGGAGGGGTATTATTCCAATTTGGGGCGGGAGGGAGTCCAGTCGCTCCTACAATGAGCAGTTCTTC.

There are many counts of this clonotype. V gene TRBV6-5 combines with J gene TRBJ2-5; D uncertain. The CDR3 is 14 amino acids. Trimming removed 1 base from V and 2 bases from J, with 8 bases in between. Germline V gene data show CDR1 as MNHEY and CDR2 as SVGAGI. The CDR3 coding sequence is TGTGCCAGCAGTTACTGGACCCCGCAAGAGACCCAGTACTTC. Translated, it gives CASSYWTPQETQYF.

This clonotype has ten or more counts. This chain uses TRBV6-2 or TRBV6-3 with TRBJ2-7; no clear D. The CDR3 runs 15 residues. V lost 7 bases and J 0 bases, leaving 16 bases between the germline ends. Germline V gives CDR1 MNHEY, CDR2 SVGEGT. In DNA form, the CDR3 reads TGTGCCAGCACCTACCATCATGGAAGCTCCTACGAGCAGTACTTC. It is translated as CASTYHHGSSYEQYF.

This clonotype was seen a few times. V usage is TRBV2 and J usage is TRBJ2-7; D perhaps matches TRBD1 (5 bases). V was pared by 0 bases and J by 2 bases, with 17 bases between. This CDR3 contains 17 residues. The germline CDR1 and CDR2 sequences are SNHLY and FYNNEI. CDR3 DNA: TGTGCCAGCAGTGAAGCTACCGATGGACACCTCGCCTACGAGCAGTACTTC. Translation: CASSEATDGHLAYEQYF.

This clonotype was detected many times. The genes are TRBV29-1 and TRBJ2-1; 15 bases align to TRBD2. Trimming removed 6 bases from V and 7 bases from J; junction bases left unmatched: 7. Germline V gene sequence: CDR1 SQVTM, CDR2 ANQGSEA. The CDR3 is made up of 15 amino acids. The CDR3 DNA sequence: TGCAGCGTCCGGACTAGCGGGAGGGCCGGGAATGAGCAGTTCTTC. It yields the protein CSVRTSGRAGNEQFF.

This clonotype occurred many times. The chain joins TRBV7-3 to TRBJ1-5; D may be TRBD1 (5 bases). The germline CDR1 and CDR2 sequences are SGHTA and FQGTGA. Deletions cut 1 base from V and 0 bases from J, with 28 bases between. The CDR3 length is 22 residues. The CDR3 DNA is TGTGCCAGCAGCTTAAAGGGACGGACCTTTGTGGTAGCGGTTGATAGCAATCAGCCCCAGCATTTT. This encodes CASSLKGRTFVVAVDSNQPQHF.

There are many counts of this clonotype. The V gene is TRBV7-6, the J gene TRBJ2-3; 8 bases align to TRBD2. Trimming at V came to 5 bases and at J to 7 bases, leaving 11 bases not matched to a gene. The length of the CDR3 is 15 residues. The germline CDR1 and CDR2 sequences are SGHVS and FNYEAQ. CDR3 nucleotide sequence: TGTGCCAGCAGCCCCGGGGGAGCGGGAGCATATACGCAGTATTTT. Encoded protein: CASSPGGAGAYTQYF.

Details on this clonotype: At one end, the junction sequence differs from germline, possibly due to a read error. The chain combines TRBV4-1 with TRBJ2-1; 9 bases fit TRBD1. Germline V gene lookup returns CDR1 MGHRA and CDR2 YSYEKL. This CDR3 comprises 17 residues. The CDR3 here is CASSQVGGQGRYNEQFF. Written as DNA, the CDR3 is TGCGCCAGCAGTCAAGTTGGAGGACAGGGGCGATACAATGAGCAGTTCTTC.

In its sample, this clonotype was seen many times. The rearrangement uses TRBV12-3 or TRBV12-4 and TRBJ1-6; the D gene is possibly TRBD1 (6 bases). The CDR3 totals 16 residues. The V end was cut by 5 bases, the J end by 10 bases, with 21 bases between. This CDR3 reads CASSPKNRAYGSPLHF. As DNA, the CDR3 is TGTGCCAGCAGTCCGAAAAACAGGGCATATGGGTCACCCCTCCACTTT.

Ten or more counts support this clonotype. The chain carries TRBV15 and TRBJ2-7; D is undetermined. This CDR3 has 14 amino acids. The V end was cut by 3 bases, the J end by 3 bases, with 12 bases between. The germline V gene has CDR1 LNHNV and CDR2 YYDKDF (reference sequence). CDR3 bases: TGTGCCACCAGCAGTACTTTGGGTGACTACGAGCAGTACTTC. Translating gives CATSSTLGDYEQYF. Variable domain in full (rest from reference TRBV15 and TRBJ2-7): DAMVIQNPRYQVTQFGKPVTLSCSQTLNHNVMYWYQQKSSQAPKLLFHYYDKDFNNEADTPDNFQSRRPNTSFCFLDIRSPGLGDTAMYLCATSSTLGDYEQYFGPGTRLTVT.

This clonotype was counted between two and nine times. V and J are TRBV20-1 and TRBJ2-1; D remains ambiguous. The CDR3 contains 10 residues. Deletions cut 7 bases from V and 10 bases from J, with 11 bases between. Germline CDR1 reads DFQATT; CDR2 reads SNEGSKA (reference sequence). The CDR3 region is CSVLTLEQFF. DNA for the CDR3: TGCAGTGTCCTCACGCTGGAGCAGTTCTTC.

This clonotype has at least ten counts. For the CDR3, the DNA is TGCAGTGCTACCGGTGCCCACGGCTTGGGTTTCGTGGAGACCCAGTACTTC. The encoded protein is CSATGAHGLGFVETQYF. The rearrangement joins TRBV20-1 to TRBJ2-5; no firm D call. CDR1 DFQATT and CDR2 SNEGSKA come from the germline V gene (reference sequence). The germline V and J ends were trimmed by 4 bases and 5 bases, with 26 bases remaining between them. CDR3 length: 17 amino acids.

This clonotype showed up many times. This chain connects TRBV3-1 to TRBJ1-3; D call uncertain. This CDR3 spans 15 amino acids. The V and J ends lost 1 base and 2 bases respectively, with 9 bases between them. Germline V gene data show CDR1 as LGHDT and CDR2 as YNNKEL (reference sequence). The DNA of the CDR3 is TGTGCCAGCAGCCAAGTCCGGGTTGCTGGAAACACCATATATTTT. Its protein product is CASSQVRVAGNTIYF.

The table lists this clonotype with many counts. This rearrangement joins TRBV10-3 to TRBJ2-7; the D gene could be TRBD1 or TRBD2 (5 bases each). CDR1 is ENHRY, CDR2 SYGVKD, per germline. Trimming left V 4 bases short and J 3 bases short, with 13 bases between. The CDR3 covers 14 residues. The DNA for the CDR3 is TGTGCCATCAGTGCTAGGGGCGGGCACTACGAGCAGTACTTC. Translation gives CAISARGGHYEQYF.

This clonotype was observed many times. The chain employs TRBV18 and TRBJ1-5, with 8 bases fitting TRBD1. The CDR3 covers 14 residues. Unmatched junction bases numbered 5, after V lost 6 bases and J lost 4 bases. The germline gives CDR1 KGHSH, CDR2 LQKENI. The DNA of the CDR3 is TGTGCCAGCTCCCCGGACAGGGCTAATCAGCCCCAGCATTTT. Amino acids: CASSPDRANQPQHF.

This clonotype came up a few times. V usage is TRBV12-3 or TRBV12-4 and J usage is TRBJ1-5; 9 bases fit TRBD1. Trimming removed 1 base from V and 9 bases from J; junction bases left unmatched: 7. This CDR3 comprises 15 residues. CDR3 coding DNA: TGTGCCAGCAGTTTAGAGACAGGGGGAGGTCGGCCCCAGCATTTT. Amino acids: CASSLETGGGRPQHF.

Ten or more counts support this clonotype. The genes are TRBV5-1 and TRBJ1-5, with D uncertain. Germline values: CDR1 SGHRS, CDR2 YFSETQ. CDR3 length: 15 residues. V lost 0 bases to trimming and J lost 3 bases, with 10 bases between them. In DNA, the CDR3 is TGCGCCAGCAGCTTGGGCGGGGTGGTCAATCAGCCCCAGCATTTT. This sequence encodes CASSLGGVVNQPQHF.

This clonotype was counted at least ten times. The chain uses TRBV27 and TRBJ1-6, with D possibly being TRBD1 (5 bases). Trimming took off 5 bases at V and 8 bases at J, with 13 bases between the two ends. Germline loops: CDR1 MNHEY, CDR2 SMNVEV (reference sequence). The CDR3 spans 14 residues. CDR3 in amino acids: CASSPWGEHSPLHF. As DNA, the CDR3 is TGTGCCAGCAGTCCCTGGGGGGAGCATTCACCCCTCCACTTT.

This clonotype came up many times. The chain couples TRBV28 to TRBJ2-1; 7 bases map to TRBD1. Unmatched junction bases numbered 4, after V lost 2 bases and J lost 9 bases. CDR1 and CDR2 (germline): MDHEN, SYDVKM. This CDR3 spans 13 amino acids. In DNA, the CDR3 is TGTGCCAGCAGTTTAAAAGGGGGCCGTGAGCAGTTCTTC. It codes for CASSLKGGREQFF.

This clonotype was seen ten or more times. V usage is TRBV15 and J usage is TRBJ2-7, with TRBD2 identical over 11 bases. CDR1 and CDR2 (germline): LNHNV, YYDKDF (reference sequence). The CDR3 loop spans 18 amino acids. The V and J ends lost 1 base and 9 bases, in that order; junction bases with no gene match: 17. The CDR3 DNA reads as TGTGCCACCAGCAGAGTTCCCTTACCTAGCGGGAGGAGGTGGGGGCAGTACTTC. It specifies CATSRVPLPSGRRWGQYF.

This clonotype was counted many times. For the CDR3, the DNA is TGCGCCAGCAGCCATCCCGGGGCAGTTCGCTCTGGGGCCAACGTCCTGACTTTC. This codes for CASSHPGAVRSGANVLTF. The genes are TRBV4-1 and TRBJ2-6, with D perhaps being TRBD1 or TRBD2 (5 bases each). The CDR3 runs 18 residues. Germline V CDR1 and CDR2: MGHRA, YSYEKL. Trimming left V 3 bases short and J 0 bases short, with 15 bases between.

There are many counts of this clonotype. The chain uses TRBV29-1 and TRBJ2-1, with D perhaps matching TRBD2 (5 bases). Trimming cost V 7 bases and J 0 bases, with 13 bases left between them. This CDR3 has 14 residues. The germline V gene has CDR1 SQVTM and CDR2 ANQGSEA. CDR3: CSGSDSTSYNEQFF. The CDR3 coding sequence is TGCAGCGGCTCGGACTCCACCTCCTACAATGAGCAGTTCTTC.

A note on this clonotype: It is likely a read error, because the conserved phenylalanine at the end of the CDR3 is missing. The chain combines TRBV30 with TRBJ2-3; D call uncertain. CDR3 length: 14 residues. The V end lost 2 bases, the J end lost 6 bases, and 15 bases lay between the germline ends. The germline gives CDR1 GTSNPN, CDR2 SVGIG (reference sequence). CDR3: CAWSPASTADTQYS. The CDR3 DNA is TGTGCCTGGAGTCCGGCCTCTACCGCGGATACGCAGTATTCT.

The sample holds many counts of this clonotype. V gene TRBV9 combines with J gene TRBJ1-2; 8 bases map to TRBD1. This CDR3 comprises 14 residues. After removal of 0 bases from V and 7 bases from J, the junction contained 5 bases not matched to a gene. The germline V gene has CDR1 SGDLS and CDR2 YYNGEE. CDR3 sequence reads: CASSVAGQVGGYTF. In nucleotides, the CDR3 is TGTGCCAGCAGCGTAGCGGGACAGGTGGGTGGCTACACCTTC.

The chain couples TRBV6-1 to TRBJ2-1; a possible D gene is TRBD2 (6 bases). The CDR3 contains 16 residues. Germline CDR1 is MNHNS and CDR2 is SASEGT. V lost 5 bases, J lost 8 bases, and 22 bases lay in between. CDR3 in DNA: TGTGCCAGCAGTCCCGCGTCCGGTCGGTGGGGGGATGAGCAGTTCTTC. Residues: CASSPASGRWGDEQFF.

This clonotype was found many times. The chain carries TRBV30 and TRBJ1-1; a possible D gene is TRBD1 (5 bases). The CDR3 consists of 16 residues. The germline V and J ends were trimmed by 0 bases and 3 bases, with 17 bases remaining between them. The germline V gene has CDR1 GTSNPN and CDR2 SVGIG (reference sequence). For the CDR3, the DNA is TGTGCCTGGAGTGTGTGGGGCTCCCTCCGGGACACTGAAGCTTTCTTT. It specifies CAWSVWGSLRDTEAFF.

This clonotype turned up a few times. The chain is built from TRBV29-1 and TRBJ2-5; 7 nucleotides align to TRBD2. This CDR3 is 12 amino acids long. V was clipped by 7 bases and J by 5 bases; unmatched bases: 7. Germline CDR1 reads SQVTM; CDR2 reads ANQGSEA. The CDR3 DNA follows: TGCAGCGCCGTGCTGGGAGGGGAGACCCAGTACTTC. Protein: CSAVLGGETQYF.

This clonotype was observed many times. The CDR3 DNA follows: TGCAGTGTTGCGGGAGGGTACACAGATACGCAGTATTTT. It encodes CSVAGGYTDTQYF. V and J are TRBV20-1 and TRBJ2-3; TRBD2 matches at 9 bases. Germline V CDR1 and CDR2: DFQATT, SNEGSKA (reference sequence). J gave up 2 bases and V 7 bases, and 4 bases lay outside the gene matches. This CDR3 has 13 amino acids.

This clonotype was detected ten times or more. This chain uses TRBV5-1 with TRBJ2-2; D is unresolved. Trimming left V 4 bases short and J 0 bases short, with 4 bases between. Germline V gene lookup returns CDR1 SGHRS and CDR2 YFSETQ. This CDR3 contains 13 residues. CDR3 amino acids: CASSATNTGELFF. DNA for the CDR3: TGCGCCAGCAGCGCGACGAACACCGGGGAGCTGTTTTTT.